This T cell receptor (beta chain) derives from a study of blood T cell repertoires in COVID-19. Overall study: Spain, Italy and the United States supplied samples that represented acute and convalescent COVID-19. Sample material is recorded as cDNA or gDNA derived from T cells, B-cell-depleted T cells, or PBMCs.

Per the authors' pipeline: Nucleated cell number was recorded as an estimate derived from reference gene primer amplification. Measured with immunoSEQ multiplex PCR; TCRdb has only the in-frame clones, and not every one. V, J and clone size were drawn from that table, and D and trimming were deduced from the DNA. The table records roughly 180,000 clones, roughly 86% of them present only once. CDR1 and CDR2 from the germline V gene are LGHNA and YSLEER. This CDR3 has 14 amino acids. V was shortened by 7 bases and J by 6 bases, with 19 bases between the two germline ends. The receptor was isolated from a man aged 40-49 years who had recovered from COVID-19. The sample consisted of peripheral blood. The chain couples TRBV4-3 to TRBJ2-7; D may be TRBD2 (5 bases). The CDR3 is CASKTRDFLREQYF. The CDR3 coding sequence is TGCGCCAGCAAAACCCGGGATTTTCTTCGCGAGCAGTACTTC.